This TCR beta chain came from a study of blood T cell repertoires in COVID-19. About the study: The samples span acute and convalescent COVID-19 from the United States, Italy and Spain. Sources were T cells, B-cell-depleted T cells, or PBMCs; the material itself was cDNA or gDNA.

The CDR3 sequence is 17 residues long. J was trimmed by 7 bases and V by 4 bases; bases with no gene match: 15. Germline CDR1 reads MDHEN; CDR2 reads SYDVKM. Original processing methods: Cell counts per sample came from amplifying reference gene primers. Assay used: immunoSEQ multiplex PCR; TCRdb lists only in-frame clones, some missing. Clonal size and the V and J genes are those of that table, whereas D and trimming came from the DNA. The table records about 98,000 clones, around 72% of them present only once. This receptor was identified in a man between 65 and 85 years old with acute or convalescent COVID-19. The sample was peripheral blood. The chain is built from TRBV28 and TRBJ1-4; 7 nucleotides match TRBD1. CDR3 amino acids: CASSSPGPTGLGEKLFF. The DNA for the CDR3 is TGTGCCAGCAGTTCGCCCGGCCCGACAGGGTTAGGTGAAAAACTGTTTTTT.